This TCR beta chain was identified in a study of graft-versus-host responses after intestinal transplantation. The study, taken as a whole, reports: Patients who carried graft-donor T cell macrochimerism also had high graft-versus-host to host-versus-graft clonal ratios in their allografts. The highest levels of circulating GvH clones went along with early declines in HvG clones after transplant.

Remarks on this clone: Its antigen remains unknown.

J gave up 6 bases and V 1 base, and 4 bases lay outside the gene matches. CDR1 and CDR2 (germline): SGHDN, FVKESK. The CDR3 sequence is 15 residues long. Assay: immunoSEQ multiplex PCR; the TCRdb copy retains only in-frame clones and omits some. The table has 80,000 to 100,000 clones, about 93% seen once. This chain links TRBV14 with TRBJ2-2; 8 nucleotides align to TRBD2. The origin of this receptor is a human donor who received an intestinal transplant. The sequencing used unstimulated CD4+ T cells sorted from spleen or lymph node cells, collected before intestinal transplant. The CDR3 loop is CASSQVSAGAGELFF. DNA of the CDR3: TGTGCCAGCAGCCAAGTATCAGCGGGAGCCGGGGAGCTGTTTTTT.